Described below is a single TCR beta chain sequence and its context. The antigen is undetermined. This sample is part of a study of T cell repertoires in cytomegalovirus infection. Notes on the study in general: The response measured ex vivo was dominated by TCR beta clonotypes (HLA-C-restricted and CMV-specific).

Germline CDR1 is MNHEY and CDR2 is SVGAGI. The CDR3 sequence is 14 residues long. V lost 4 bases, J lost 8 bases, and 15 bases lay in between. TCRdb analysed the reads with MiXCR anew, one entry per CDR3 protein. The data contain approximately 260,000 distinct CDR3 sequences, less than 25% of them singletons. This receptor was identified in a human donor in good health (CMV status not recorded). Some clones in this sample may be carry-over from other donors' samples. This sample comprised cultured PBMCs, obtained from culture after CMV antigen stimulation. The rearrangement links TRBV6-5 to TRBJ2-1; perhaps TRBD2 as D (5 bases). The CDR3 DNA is TGTGCCAGCAGTTCCCGGGGTAGCCCCGATGAGCAGTTCTTC. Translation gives CASSSRGSPDEQFF.